The following is a T cell receptor beta chain sequence with its context. Its cognate antigen has yet to be identified. Base-call qualities are not available, and no considerably larger clone is one nucleotide away. The data derive from a study of early T cells in non-severe SARS-CoV-2 infection (dated by TCRdb to about 2021). Background on the whole study: TCR sequencing used bulk RNA from unsorted whole blood, so alpha and beta chains could not be paired. On the study overall, not on this receptor specifically: VDJdb matching was skewed toward anti-spike CD8 responses and likely underestimated virus-specific expansions, missing private and CD4 specificities.

The receptor library was made with 5' RACE. The sequencing machine was a NextSeq 500. In the TCR library protocol, unique molecular identifiers were attached to individual cDNA molecules to correct for PCR bias and sequencing error. Both TCR alpha and beta chains were sequenced, and tight co-correlation was observed between alpha and beta sequence abundances in each sample. Under the source paper's analysis protocol: Decombinator V4 was used to annotate TCR sequences for V gene, J gene and CDR3. Expanded TCRs were defined as changing significantly between any two time points under a Poisson model with p below 0.0001. TCR abundances were normalised to the total number of TCRs sequenced per sample and expressed as counts per million. TRAV1-2 paired with TRAJ12, TRAJ20 or TRAJ33 defined MAIT TCRs, while TRAV10 paired with TRAJ18 defined iNKT TCRs. A search of VDJdb, accessed on 1 November 2021, was run for TCRs annotated to CMV, EBV and SARS-CoV-2, with TCRs annotated for multiple antigens excluded. TCRdb took the public reads, trimmed them with fastp at Q25, ran MiXCR for clone calling and kept in-frame beta chains. Rows are combined by CDR3 protein, so each entry shows the most common genes and DNA. The V and J calls shown here were made by TCRdb, not taken from the authors' results. The sample contains 55,000 to 75,000 distinct CDR3 sequences, roughly a tenth of them found a single time. Less than 1.5% of the sample comes from the top ten.

The CDR3 has 15 amino acids, counting the end cysteine and phenylalanine. The read is trimmed to its CDR3 DNA, 45 bases read in frame from base 1. Relative to germline, V is 4 bases shorter and J is 2 bases shorter, with 13 bases between their ends. CDR1 and CDR2 are drawn from the germline V gene: SGHTA, FQGTGA. Set within a cohort of healthcare workers in London, UK, this nested case-control study involved weekly PCR testing of nasopharyngeal swabs along with blood sampling. Between 23 and 31 March 2020, the week of the UK lockdown, healthcare workers were enrolled and then followed up weekly for as long as 16 weeks.

The V gene is TRBV7-3 and the J gene is TRBJ2-3; the D gene is possibly TRBD2, with 7 bases matching. This TCR came from an adult who was a healthcare worker with PCR-confirmed SARS-CoV-2 infection or an uninfected control (not recorded which). What was sequenced was whole blood. The nucleotide sequence reads as follows: TGTGCCAGCAGCTCCCTAGGGGGGGTCACAGATACGCAGTATTTT. Its protein reads: CASSSLGGVTDTQYF.